Listed here are 28 T cell receptor beta chains from one sample, sequenced in a study of T-cell reconstitution after alpha-beta-depleted transplantation in children. Unique molecular identifiers were incorporated into the prepared TCRbeta library. TCRdb re-called the PCR reads through MiXCR, storing one row per CDR3 protein. The repertoire holds approximately 300,000 distinct CDR3 sequences, with about 9.5% as singletons. The sequences come from PBMCs, collected before TCRalphabeta/CD19-depleted stem cell transplant. The origin of the receptors is a boy younger than two with acute myeloid leukemia, due to receive a stem cell transplant.

The chain employs TRBV2 and TRBJ2-5; TRBD1 matches at 10 bases. Germline lookup yields CDR1 SNHLY and CDR2 FYNNEI. The ends lost 7 bases at V and 5 bases at J; junction bases unmatched: 13. The CDR3 runs to 16 residues. In DNA form, the CDR3 reads TGTGCCAGCAAAAGACAGGGGGCGGTAGGTTTGGAGACCCAGTACTTC. It codes for CASKRQGAVGLETQYF.

This clonotype was counted ten times or more. The chain couples TRBV25-1 to TRBJ2-1; 12 bases map to TRBD2. Germline-derived CDR1 and CDR2 are MGHDK and SYGVNS. The V and J ends lost 1 base and 8 bases, in that order; junction bases with no gene match: 6. The CDR3 length is 16 residues. The CDR3 DNA is TGTGCCAGCAGTGAATCTAGCGGGAGGGCCTGGTATGAGCAGTTCTTC. Translated: CASSESSGRAWYEQFF.

This clonotype has only a few counts. The chain links TRBV25-1 to TRBJ2-1; D is unclear. Trimming removed 3 bases at V and 0 bases at J, with 9 bases between. CDR1 MGHDK and CDR2 SYGVNS come from the germline V gene. CDR3 length: 15 residues. The CDR3 nucleotides are TGTGCCAGCAGTGACACCCTGAGCTCCTACAATGAGCAGTTCTTC. It encodes CASSDTLSSYNEQFF.

The chain carries TRBV25-1 and TRBJ2-7, with 7 bases that match TRBD2. J was trimmed by 2 bases and V by 3 bases; bases with no gene match: 7. Germline CDR1 MGHDK, CDR2 SYGVNS. The CDR3 spans 15 residues. CDR3 sequence: CASSDPAGVTYEQYF. As DNA, the CDR3 is TGTGCCAGCAGTGACCCGGCGGGAGTTACCTACGAGCAGTACTTC.

This clonotype was seen only a few times. The chain recombines TRBV12-3 or TRBV12-4 with TRBJ2-4; D is perhaps TRBD1 or TRBD2 (6 bases each). This CDR3 comprises 15 residues. V was pared by 5 bases and J by 7 bases, with 18 bases between. This chain's CDR3 is CASSHRGPPLNIQYF. The CDR3 DNA reads as TGTGCCAGCAGTCATCGGGGGCCACCTTTGAACATTCAGTACTTC.

This clonotype was counted many times. The chain carries TRBV20-1 and TRBJ2-7, with a possible D match to TRBD1 (5 bases). The CDR3 covers 13 residues. Germline assignment: CDR1 DFQATT and CDR2 SNEGSKA (reference sequence). V lost 0 bases and J lost 5, with 11 bases in between. The chain's CDR3 is CSARDSGFDEQYF. CDR3 sequence (DNA): TGCAGTGCTAGAGATTCAGGGTTCGACGAGCAGTACTTC.

As concerns this clonotype: This may stem from a read error, because a much larger clone lies one nucleotide away. The chain uses TRBV5-1 and TRBJ2-3; perhaps TRBD1 as D (6 bases). CDR1 and CDR2 (germline): SGHRS, YFSETQ. The CDR3 is 14 amino acids. This CDR3 is CASSPQGPTVTQYF. CDR3 coding DNA: TGCGCCAGCAGCCCACAGGGTCCCACAGTTACGCAGTATTTT.

This clonotype was seen many times. CDR3 sequence reads: CASSPTETYEQYF. The DNA of the CDR3 is TGTGCCAGCAGCCCGACAGAGACCTACGAGCAGTACTTC. The chain combines TRBV6-2 or TRBV6-3 with TRBJ2-7; a possible D gene is TRBD1 (5 bases). Germline V gene sequence: CDR1 MNHEY, CDR2 SVGEGT. The CDR3 runs 13 residues. Trimming shortened V by 6 bases and J by 2 bases, and 11 bases separated the two germline ends.

This clonotype was detected many times. V and J are TRBV24-1 and TRBJ2-3; D tentatively fits TRBD1 or TRBD2 (5 bases each). There are 16 residues in the CDR3. V lost 4 bases and J lost 2, with 15 bases in between. The germline CDR1 and CDR2 sequences are KGHDR and SFDVKD. The CDR3 loop reads CATSDPVGRTTDTQYF. In DNA, the CDR3 is TGTGCCACCAGTGACCCAGTGGGACGGACCACAGATACGCAGTATTTT.

This clonotype has at least ten counts. The chain couples TRBV24-1 to TRBJ2-7; 9 nucleotides align to TRBD1. V lost 3 bases, J lost 5 bases, and 7 bases stayed unmatched. Germline lookup yields CDR1 KGHDR and CDR2 SFDVKD. This CDR3 is 15 amino acids long. CDR3 in DNA: TGTGCCACCAGTGATCCCGGGACAGGGCCCCACGAGCAGTACTTC. It encodes CATSDPGTGPHEQYF.

This clonotype was recorded many times. The V gene is TRBV4-2, the J gene TRBJ2-7, with TRBD2 identical over 8 bases. The ends lost 0 bases at V and 2 bases at J; junction bases unmatched: 12. This CDR3 is 18 amino acids long. CDR1 and CDR2 from the germline V gene are LGHNA and YNFKEQ. This chain's CDR3 is CASSQDQVTGLATYEQYF. The CDR3 nucleotides read TGTGCCAGCAGCCAAGACCAAGTCACCGGACTAGCTACCTACGAGCAGTACTTC.

The genes are TRBV27 and TRBJ2-2; D perhaps matches TRBD1 (6 bases). Germline-derived CDR1 and CDR2 are MNHEY and SMNVEV (reference sequence). This CDR3 region has 14 residues. V was trimmed by 5 bases and J by 8 bases, leaving 15 bases between them. The DNA of the CDR3 is TGTGCCAGCAGTATACTACAGGGAGCAGGGGAGCTGTTTTTT. Translated: CASSILQGAGELFF.

In its sample, this clonotype was seen a few times. The chain joins TRBV4-1 to TRBJ2-1; TRBD2 aligns across 10 bases. Germline V gene sequence: CDR1 MGHRA, CDR2 YSYEKL. CDR3 length: 18 residues. After removal of 3 bases from V and 0 bases from J, the junction contained 8 bases not matched to a gene. The CDR3 is CASSQGGLAVSSYNEQFF. CDR3 nucleotides: TGCGCCAGCAGCCAGGGAGGACTAGCGGTCAGCTCCTACAATGAGCAGTTCTTC.

There are many counts of this clonotype. V gene TRBV12-3 or TRBV12-4 combines with J gene TRBJ2-1, with D perhaps TRBD1 (5 bases). Trimming left V 2 bases short and J 4 bases short, with 6 bases between. The CDR3 totals 13 residues. Here the CDR3 DNA reads TGTGCCAGCAGTTTACGACAGTACAATGAGCAGTTCTTC. Residues: CASSLRQYNEQFF.

This clonotype occurred many times. This chain connects TRBV9 to TRBJ2-1, with TRBD2 matching 9 bases. The CDR3 loop spans 15 amino acids. In germline, CDR1 is SGDLS, CDR2 YYNGEE. Trimming took 3 bases from V and 6 from J; bases not matched to a gene: 7. Here the CDR3 reads CASSAKGLARNEQFF. CDR3 sequence (DNA): TGTGCCAGCAGCGCAAAGGGACTAGCTCGCAATGAGCAGTTCTTC.

This clonotype was seen at least ten times. V gene TRBV29-1 combines with J gene TRBJ1-4; D perhaps matches TRBD1 (5 bases). Trimming cost V 6 bases and J 8 bases, with 13 bases left between them. CDR1 is SQVTM, CDR2 ANQGSEA, per germline. CDR3 length equals 12 residues. This chain's CDR3 is CSVRTWEEKLFF. DNA for the CDR3: TGCAGCGTCCGGACATGGGAGGAAAAACTGTTTTTT. Together with reference TRBV29-1 and TRBJ1-4, the CDR3 gives the full variable domain: SAVISQKPSRDICQRGTSLTIQCQVDSQVTMMFWYRQQPGQSLTLIATANQGSEATYESGFVIDKFPISRPNLTFSTLTVSNMSPEDSSIYLCSVRTWEEKLFFGSGTQLSVL.

Many counts were recorded for this clonotype. The chain combines TRBV4-3 with TRBJ2-7; TRBD2 agrees at 8 bases. CDR1 LGHNA and CDR2 YSLEER come from the germline V gene. The V gene end was trimmed by 0 bases and the J gene end by 2 bases; junction bases not matched to a gene: 6. The length of the CDR3 is 16 residues. CDR3 sequence: CASSQDGGSGTYEQYF. The CDR3, as DNA: TGCGCCAGCAGCCAAGATGGGGGTAGCGGGACCTACGAGCAGTACTTC.

This chain connects TRBV5-1 to TRBJ2-7; tentative D call: TRBD1 (6 bases). The CDR3 has 13 residues. CDR1 and CDR2 (germline): SGHRS, YFSETQ. V lost 3 bases to trimming and J lost 2 bases, with 9 bases between them. The CDR3 is CASSWDIPYEQYF. In DNA, the CDR3 is TGCGCCAGCAGCTGGGACATCCCCTACGAGCAGTACTTC. Full variable domain (remainder filled in from reference TRBV5-1 and TRBJ2-7): KAGVTQTPRYLIKTRGQQVTLSCSPISGHRSVSWYQQTPGQGLQFLFEYFSETQRNKGNFPGRFSGRQFSNSRSEMNVSTLELGDSALYLCASSWDIPYEQYFGPGTRLTVT.

This clonotype occurred many times. The CDR3 reads CASSPWQAGANVLTF. In DNA, the CDR3 is TGCGCCAGCAGCCCTTGGCAGGCTGGGGCCAACGTCCTGACTTTC. This chain joins TRBV4-3 and TRBJ2-6; D uncertain. Trimming left V 4 bases short and J 2 bases short, with 9 bases between. This CDR3 has 15 amino acids. CDR1 and CDR2 from the germline V gene are LGHNA and YSLEER.

Many counts were recorded for this clonotype. The rearrangement joins TRBV6-1 to TRBJ2-1; TRBD1 matches 9 bases. With V trimmed by 6 bases and J by 6 bases, 12 bases remained unmatched. The germline V gene has CDR1 MNHNS and CDR2 SASEGT. This CDR3 comprises 16 residues. The CDR3 nucleotides are TGTGCCAGCAGCGCAGCCCCGGGACAGGGAACCAATGAGCAGTTCTTC. Translation gives CASSAAPGQGTNEQFF.

This clonotype has a handful of counts. V usage is TRBV7-2 and J usage is TRBJ1-5, with a weak D call TRBD1 (5 bases). The V end was cut by 3 bases, the J end by 6 bases, with 9 bases between. This CDR3 contains 13 residues. The V gene's germline CDR1 is SGHTA and CDR2 FQGNSA. CDR3 sequence: CASSFGGTQPQHF. CDR3 nucleotides: TGTGCCAGCAGCTTCGGGGGGACTCAGCCCCAGCATTTT.

This clonotype was seen more than once but under ten times. The chain carries TRBV19 and TRBJ2-1; a possible D gene is TRBD2 (5 bases). From germline, CDR1 is LNHDA and CDR2 SQIVND (reference sequence). V dropped 7 bases and J dropped 1 base, with 11 bases sitting between them. There are 14 residues in the CDR3. CDR3 coding DNA: TGTGCCAGTAAGGAAAGCGGTTCCTACAATGAGCAGTTCTTC. Protein sequence: CASKESGSYNEQFF.

This clonotype was seen at least ten times. The J gene is TRBJ1-3, the V gene TRBV7-6; weak D call: TRBD1 (5 bases). The CDR3 is 15 residues long. V lost 4 bases and J 3 bases, leaving 13 bases between the germline ends. The V gene's germline CDR1 is SGHVS and CDR2 FNYEAQ. Written as DNA, the CDR3 is TGTGCCAGCAGCTCAGGCAGGGTCGTTGGAAACACCATATATTTT. This encodes CASSSGRVVGNTIYF.

The V call is TRBV6-5, the J call TRBJ1-2, with D possibly TRBD1 on 5 matching bases. V was trimmed by 4 bases and J by 4 bases, leaving 13 bases between them. CDR1 MNHEY and CDR2 SVGAGI come from the germline V gene. The CDR3 consists of 14 residues. The CDR3 reads CASSFQGVRYGYTF. In DNA, the CDR3 is TGTGCCAGCAGTTTCCAGGGTGTACGCTATGGCTACACCTTC.

This clonotype was recorded many times. The gene calls are TRBV6-2 or TRBV6-3 and TRBJ2-7; TRBD2 matches 14 bases. J was trimmed by 5 bases and V by 7 bases; bases with no gene match: 7. The germline gives CDR1 MNHEY, CDR2 SVGEGT. The CDR3 sequence is 15 residues long. The CDR3 sequence is CASNPGLAGVHEQYF. CDR3 nucleotide sequence: TGTGCCAGCAATCCGGGACTAGCGGGAGTCCACGAGCAGTACTTC.

Ten or more counts support this clonotype. The chain couples TRBV6-5 to TRBJ2-1; 9 bases fit TRBD1. This CDR3 region has 19 residues. Germline values: CDR1 MNHEY, CDR2 SVGAGI. Trimming cost V 2 bases and J 3 bases; bases outside gene matches: 14. The CDR3, as DNA: TGTGCCAGCAGTTACGCTCCACCGGGTGGGACAGGGCTCTACAATGAGCAGTTCTTC. Translating gives CASSYAPPGGTGLYNEQFF.

Many counts were recorded for this clonotype. The V gene is TRBV7-2, the J gene TRBJ1-3; tentative D call: TRBD1 (6 bases). The V end lost 6 bases, the J end lost 0 bases, and 18 bases lay between the germline ends. This CDR3 is built from 17 residues. Germline V CDR1 and CDR2: SGHTA, FQGNSA. The chain's CDR3 is CASRKSGTNPSGNTIYF. Written as DNA, the CDR3 is TGTGCCAGCAGGAAATCGGGGACAAACCCCTCTGGAAACACCATATATTTT.

Many counts were recorded for this clonotype. J is TRBJ2-7 and V is TRBV7-9; D remains unclear. The CDR3 is made up of 14 amino acids. Germline V lookup: CDR1 SEHNR, CDR2 FQNEAQ (reference sequence). V was cut by 8 bases and J by 3 bases, with 17 bases left in between. CDR3 in amino acids: CASGWGLLDYEQYF. CDR3 in DNA: TGTGCCAGCGGCTGGGGTCTTTTAGACTACGAGCAGTACTTC.